Below are 18 T cell receptor beta chains sequenced from a single sample in a study of T cell repertoires in cytomegalovirus infection. TCRdb analysed the reads with MiXCR anew, one entry per CDR3 protein. The data contain approximately 140,000 distinct CDR3 sequences, roughly 8.2% of them seen just once; the ten biggest clones take up around 10%. What was sequenced was PBMCs. The receptor source for this set is a human donor in good health (CMV status not recorded). Some clones in this sample may be carry-over from other donors' samples.

Ten or more counts support this clonotype. This chain connects TRBV7-2 to TRBJ2-7; perhaps TRBD1 as D (5 bases). Germline CDR1 SGHTA, CDR2 FQGNSA. V lost 4 bases and J 4 bases, leaving 8 bases between the germline ends. The CDR3 is made up of 12 amino acids. CDR3 bases: TGTGCCAGCAGCTACGACAGATACGAGCAGTACTTC. Translated, it gives CASSYDRYEQYF. Supplemented by reference TRBV7-2 and TRBJ2-7, the full variable domain reads GAGVSQSPSNKVTEKGKDVELRCDPISGHTALYWYRQSLGQGLEFLIYFQGNSAPDKSGLPSDRFSAERTGGSVSTLTIQRTQQEDSAVYLCASSYDRYEQYFGPGTRLTVT.

This clonotype was picked up a small number of times. The chain recombines TRBV2 with TRBJ1-2; D is ambiguous. CDR1 is SNHLY, CDR2 FYNNEI, per germline. The CDR3 runs 13 residues. V was cut by 3 bases and J by 5 bases, with 10 bases left in between. Written as DNA, the CDR3 is TGTGCCAGCAGTGAGGCACCCGTTTATGGCTACACCTTC. Translation: CASSEAPVYGYTF.

The gene calls are TRBV19 and TRBJ2-1; 7 bases agree with TRBD2. CDR1 and CDR2 from the germline V gene are LNHDA and SQIVND (reference sequence). Trimming at V came to 6 bases and at J to 9 bases, leaving 11 bases not matched to a gene. The CDR3 consists of 14 residues. The CDR3 DNA is TGTGCCAGTAGGGGGACCCATGGGAGGGGTGAGCAGTTCTTC. Protein sequence: CASRGTHGRGEQFF.

This clonotype was found many times. The V call is TRBV7-2, the J call TRBJ2-5, with D perhaps matching TRBD2 (6 bases). The V and J ends lost 5 bases and 1 base respectively, with 11 bases between them. Germline V gives CDR1 SGHTA, CDR2 FQGNSA. The CDR3 extends over 14 amino acids. The CDR3 region is CASSRDWTQETQYF. In DNA form, the CDR3 reads TGTGCCAGCAGCCGGGACTGGACCCAAGAGACCCAGTACTTC.

In its sample, this clonotype was seen many times. V usage is TRBV5-6 and J usage is TRBJ1-2; 8 bases agree with TRBD1. CDR1 and CDR2 from the germline V gene are SGHDT and YYEEEE. J was trimmed by 8 bases and V by 0 bases; bases with no gene match: 9. This CDR3 has 15 residues. The CDR3 protein is CASSLDGTGARGYTF. The DNA of the CDR3 is TGTGCCAGCAGCTTGGACGGGACAGGAGCTAGAGGCTACACCTTC.

The chain has TRBV14 and TRBJ2-1, with 7 bases aligning to TRBD1. CDR1 and CDR2 from the germline V gene are SGHDN and FVKESK. The CDR3 runs 16 residues. V lost 4 bases, J lost 2 bases, and 8 bases stayed unmatched. The CDR3 DNA reads as TGTGCCAGCAGCCCTCTCTTTGGACAGGCCTACAATGAGCAGTTCTTC. Translated, it gives CASSPLFGQAYNEQFF.

This clonotype was picked up many times. V and J are TRBV5-6 and TRBJ1-3, with 7 bases aligning to TRBD1. V gave up 3 bases and J gave up 0 bases; unmatched junction bases: 3. Germline V gene lookup returns CDR1 SGHDT and CDR2 YYEEEE. The CDR3 contains 15 residues. CDR3 region: CASSSRGSSGNTIYF. The CDR3 region has the DNA TGTGCCAGCAGCTCCAGGGGGAGCTCTGGAAACACCATATATTTT.

This clonotype was seen more than once but under ten times. The genes are TRBV15 and TRBJ1-1; D is unresolved. Germline CDR1 and CDR2: LNHNV and YYDKDF (reference sequence). V lost 0 bases to trimming and J lost 8 bases, with 13 bases between them. The CDR3 sequence is 14 residues long. The CDR3 protein is CATSRDLASAEAFF. CDR3 DNA sequence: TGTGCCACCAGCAGAGATCTAGCCTCAGCCGAAGCTTTCTTT.

The chain employs TRBV29-1 and TRBJ2-2; D is unclear. Trimming cost V 4 bases and J 6 bases, with 21 bases left between them. There are 16 residues in the CDR3. Germline V gene lookup returns CDR1 SQVTM and CDR2 ANQGSEA. CDR3 nucleotide sequence: TGCAGCGTTGCTGAAAAGGGCAGCGCATTCGCCGGGGAGCTGTTTTTT. Protein: CSVAEKGSAFAGELFF.

This clonotype was seen repeatedly, ten times or more. V gene TRBV6-6 combines with J gene TRBJ2-1; 13 bases align to TRBD2. From germline, CDR1 is MNHNY and CDR2 SVGAGI (reference sequence). After removal of 0 bases from V and 0 bases from J, the junction contained 5 bases not matched to a gene. The CDR3 spans 19 residues. CDR3 nucleotide sequence: TGTGCCAGCAGTTACTCGAAACTAGCGGGGGGGAGCTCCTACAATGAGCAGTTCTTC. This translates into CASSYSKLAGGSSYNEQFF.

This clonotype has at least ten counts. The J gene is TRBJ1-2, the V gene TRBV12-3 or TRBV12-4; D perhaps matches TRBD1 (6 bases). The CDR3 is 14 amino acids. Trimming cost V 8 bases and J 6 bases, with 19 bases left between them. The CDR3 protein is CASGQTGQVDGYTF. The CDR3 bases are TGTGCCAGCGGGCAAACAGGGCAGGTGGATGGCTACACCTTC.

This clonotype occurred many times. The chain joins TRBV11-2 to TRBJ2-5; the D is unclear. With 4 bases removed from V and 3 bases from J, the gap between germline ends came to 3 bases. The CDR3 has 11 residues. Germline lookup yields CDR1 SGHAT and CDR2 FQNNGV. The CDR3 DNA reads as TGTGCCAGCAGCTCTGAAGAGACCCAGTACTTC. It encodes CASSSEETQYF.

This clonotype was found many times. V and J are TRBV5-1 and TRBJ1-1; no definite D call. The germline gives CDR1 SGHRS, CDR2 YFSETQ. Trimming cost V 0 bases and J 7 bases, with 13 bases left between them. The CDR3 extends over 14 amino acids. CDR3 bases: TGCGCCAGCAGCTTGGGAGGGATTGGAAGTGAAGCTTTCTTT. Translation gives CASSLGGIGSEAFF.

This clonotype was seen many times. This chain connects TRBV7-9 to TRBJ2-3; 10 nucleotides align to TRBD2. Germline CDR1 is SEHNR and CDR2 is FQNEAQ (reference sequence). CDR3 length equals 14 residues. J was trimmed by 5 bases and V by 5 bases; bases with no gene match: 4. Here the CDR3 reads CASSLSGGGDTQYF. CDR3 nucleotides: TGTGCCAGCAGCCTCAGCGGGGGGGGAGATACGCAGTATTTT.

By share, this clonotype counts as medium-sized. CDR3 sequence (DNA): TGTGCCAGCAGGATTAACAGGGAAGACACTGAAGCTTTCTTT. This sequence encodes CASRINREDTEAFF. The chain links TRBV7-9 to TRBJ1-1; D is perhaps TRBD1 (6 bases). Germline V gene data show CDR1 as SEHNR and CDR2 as FQNEAQ (reference sequence). V dropped 6 bases and J dropped 3 bases, with 14 bases sitting between them. The CDR3 loop spans 14 amino acids.

This clonotype was counted many times. This rearrangement joins TRBV7-2 to TRBJ2-5; a possible D gene is TRBD1 (8 bases). Germline CDR1 SGHTA, CDR2 FQGNSA. The CDR3 consists of 15 residues. Trimming took 5 bases from V and 7 from J, leaving 20 bases between them. The CDR3 DNA reads as TGTGCCAGCAGCCCAGGCGGGACAGGACTAGGGACCCAGTACTTC. Protein: CASSPGGTGLGTQYF.

This clonotype was counted a few times. CDR3 region: CASSLGGSQTTYEQYF. In nucleotides, the CDR3 is TGCGCCAGCAGCTTGGGGGGCTCCCAGACGACCTACGAGCAGTACTTC. The J gene is TRBJ2-7, the V gene TRBV5-1; D possibly corresponds to TRBD1 (5 bases). Trimming removed 0 bases from V and 2 bases from J, with 15 bases in between. Per the germline V gene, CDR1 is SGHRS and CDR2 is YFSETQ. The CDR3 is 16 residues long. The variable domain in full, with the rest retrieved from reference TRBV5-1 and TRBJ2-7, is KAGVTQTPRYLIKTRGQQVTLSCSPISGHRSVSWYQQTPGQGLQFLFEYFSETQRNKGNFPGRFSGRQFSNSRSEMNVSTLELGDSALYLCASSLGGSQTTYEQYFGPGTRLTVT.

This clonotype was detected ten times or more. The chain recombines TRBV19 with TRBJ1-5; D remains unclear. Germline CDR1 LNHDA, CDR2 SQIVND (reference sequence). The V and J ends lost 3 bases and 0 bases respectively, with 9 bases between them. The CDR3 consists of 15 residues. This chain's CDR3 is CASSIPGDSNQPQHF. CDR3 bases: TGTGCCAGTAGTATCCCAGGAGATAGCAATCAGCCCCAGCATTTT.